This T cell receptor beta chain was identified during a study of T cell repertoires in cytomegalovirus infection. Study-wide background: As its CMV epitopes, the study selected recently identified HLA-C-restricted and well-studied HLA-B-restricted targets. Matching HLA type, along with CMV infection, was indicated by public TCR beta signatures. Study findings and constraints: HLA-C-restricted CMV-specific TCR beta clonotypes prevailed in the ex vivo response. Frequencies of public TCR beta families were cumulated, and this identified carriers of CMV plus the relevant HLA.

Regarding this clonotype: As yet, its antigen is unknown.

TCRdb reanalysed the reads using MiXCR and keeps one entry per CDR3 protein. The sample yields fewer than 900,000 distinct CDR3 sequences, 25% to 35% seen once. Germline V CDR1 and CDR2: MGHRA, YSYEKL. The CDR3 runs 13 residues. V was cut by 2 bases and J by 5 bases, with 9 bases left in between. This receptor was taken from a human donor in good health (CMV status not recorded). Some clones in this sample may be carry-over from other donors' samples. The sequencing used cultured CD8+ T cells from PBMCs, collected from culture after CMV antigen stimulation. The chain has TRBV4-1 and TRBJ2-5; no reliable D call. The CDR3 loop reads CASSQQRGETQYF. The CDR3, as DNA: TGCGCCAGCAGCCAACAGCGTGGCGAGACCCAGTACTTC.